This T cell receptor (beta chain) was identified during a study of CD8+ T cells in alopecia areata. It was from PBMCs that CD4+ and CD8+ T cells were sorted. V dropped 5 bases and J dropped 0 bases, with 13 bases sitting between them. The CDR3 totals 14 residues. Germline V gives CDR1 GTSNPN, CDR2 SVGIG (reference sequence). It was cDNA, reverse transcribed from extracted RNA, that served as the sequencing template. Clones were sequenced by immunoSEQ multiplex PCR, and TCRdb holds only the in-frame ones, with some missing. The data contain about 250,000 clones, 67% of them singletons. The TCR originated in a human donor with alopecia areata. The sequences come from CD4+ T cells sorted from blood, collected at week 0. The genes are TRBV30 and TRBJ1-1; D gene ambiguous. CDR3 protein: CAWGRAVMNTEAFF. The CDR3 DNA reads TGTGCCTGGGGGAGGGCGGTTATGAACACTGAAGCTTTCTTT.